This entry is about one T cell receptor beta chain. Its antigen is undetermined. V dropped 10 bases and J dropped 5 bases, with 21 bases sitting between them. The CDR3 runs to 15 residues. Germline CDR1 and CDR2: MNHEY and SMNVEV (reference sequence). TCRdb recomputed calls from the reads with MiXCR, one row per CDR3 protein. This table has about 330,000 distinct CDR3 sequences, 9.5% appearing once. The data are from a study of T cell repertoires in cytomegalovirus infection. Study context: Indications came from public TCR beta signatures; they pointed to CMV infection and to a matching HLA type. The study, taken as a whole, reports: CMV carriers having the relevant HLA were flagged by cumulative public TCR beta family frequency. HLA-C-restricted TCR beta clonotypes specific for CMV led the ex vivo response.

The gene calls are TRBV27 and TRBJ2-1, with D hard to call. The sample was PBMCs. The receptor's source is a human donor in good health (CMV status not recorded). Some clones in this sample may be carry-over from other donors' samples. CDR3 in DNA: TGTGCCACTACGATTTTTGGACCGGTCCACAATGAGCAGTTCTTC. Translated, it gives CATTIFGPVHNEQFF.